The rows below give T cell receptor beta chains drawn from one sample of a study of blood T cell repertoires in COVID-19. The assay was immunoSEQ multiplex PCR, and TCRdb's table has in-frame clones only and misses some. The table includes approximately 180,000 clones, roughly nine tenths detected once. The sample comprised PBMCs or T cells enriched from blood (not recorded which). The receptor set was obtained from a woman aged 40 to 50 with acute COVID-19. Both conserved end residues are trimmed from each CDR3. The order of the fields is CDR3 length, J gene, V gene, D gene, CDR3 protein. The D gene is left open where the match is weak.

13 TRBJ2-7 TRBV29-1 . SVSPGAGASYEQY
14 TRBJ2-1 TRBV7-2 TRBD2 ASSPPGTSGADEQF
14 TRBJ2-1 TRBV28 TRBD1 ASSPLDRFERGEQF
9 TRBJ2-1 TRBV5-1 . ASGTSNEQF
13 TRBJ2-3 TRBV4-3 TRBD2 ASSGLAASTDTQY
11 TRBJ2-1 TRBV3-1/TRBV3-2 . ASSQFLYNEQF
14 TRBJ2-2 TRBV5-1 TRBD1 ASSRTWDRGTGELF
13 TRBJ2-1 TRBV7-9 TRBD2 ASSLIAGVGNEQF
13 TRBJ1-6 TRBV30 . AWSGRVRVNSPLH
12 TRBJ1-2 TRBV5-1 TRBD1 ASSLGQENYGYT
15 TRBJ2-7 TRBV11-2 . ASSLELGAPKFYEQY
14 TRBJ2-7 TRBV15 . ATSSGGRNGSYEQY
13 TRBJ2-2 TRBV2 . ASSPQSANTGELF
11 TRBJ2-2 TRBV12-3/TRBV12-4 . ASTTRETGELF
13 TRBJ1-1 TRBV18 . ASSPRGQLNTEAF
15 TRBJ1-5 TRBV27 . ASSLLGGPGSNQPQH
12 TRBJ1-6 TRBV18 . ASSGTTRNSPLH